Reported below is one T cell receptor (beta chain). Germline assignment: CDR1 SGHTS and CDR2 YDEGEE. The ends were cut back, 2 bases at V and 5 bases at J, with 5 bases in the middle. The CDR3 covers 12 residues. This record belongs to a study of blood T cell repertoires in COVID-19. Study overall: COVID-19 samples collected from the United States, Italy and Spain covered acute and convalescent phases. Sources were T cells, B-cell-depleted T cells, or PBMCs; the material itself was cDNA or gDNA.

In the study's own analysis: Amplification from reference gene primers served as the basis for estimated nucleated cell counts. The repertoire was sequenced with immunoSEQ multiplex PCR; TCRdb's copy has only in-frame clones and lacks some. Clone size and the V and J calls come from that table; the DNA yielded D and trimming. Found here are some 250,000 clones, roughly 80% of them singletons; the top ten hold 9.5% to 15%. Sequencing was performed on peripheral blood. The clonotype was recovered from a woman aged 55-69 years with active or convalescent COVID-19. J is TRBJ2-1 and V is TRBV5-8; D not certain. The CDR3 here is CASSFPNNEQFF. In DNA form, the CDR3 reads TGTGCCAGCAGCTTCCCTAACAATGAGCAGTTCTTC.